Shown below are 8 T cell receptor beta chains from a single sample sequenced in a study of blood T cell repertoires in COVID-19. TCRdb keeps only in-frame clones here, not all; method: immunoSEQ multiplex PCR. This table has more than 80,000 clones, approximately 80% appearing once. Sequenced sample: peripheral blood. These receptors came from a woman aged 60-70 years with acute or convalescent COVID-19.

This chain uses TRBV6-6 with TRBJ1-1; 7 bases fit TRBD1. Per germline, CDR1 MNHNY and CDR2 SVGAGI (reference sequence). The CDR3 has 14 residues. The J segment lost 9 bases and the V segment lost 0 bases, leaving 7 bases of the junction unmatched. The CDR3 DNA sequence: TGTGCCAGCAGTTACTCCACAGACAGGGACCAAGCTTTCTTT. The encoded protein is CASSYSTDRDQAFF.

The chain combines TRBV27 with TRBJ1-1; D might be TRBD1 (6 bases). CDR3 size: 16 residues. Germline-derived CDR1 and CDR2 are MNHEY and SMNVEV (reference sequence). Trimming pared 5 bases from V and 0 bases from J, leaving 16 bases between. The CDR3 DNA reads as TGTGCCAGCAGTCCGAAGAGAGGGGGTATGAACACTGAAGCTTTCTTT. It encodes CASSPKRGGMNTEAFF.

The gene calls are TRBV6-5 and TRBJ2-5, with 9 positions matching TRBD2. CDR3 size: 15 residues. Germline CDR1 is MNHEY and CDR2 is SVGAGI. Unmatched junction bases numbered 12, after V lost 6 bases and J lost 7 bases. CDR3 nucleotide sequence: TGTGCCAGCAGCCGTAGCGGGGGCACCTTGGGGACCCAGTACTTC. It codes for CASSRSGGTLGTQYF.

With regard to this clone: The sample carries other DNA sequences with the same CDR3. The CDR3 DNA follows: TGTGCCAGCAGTAATGACAGGAACACTGAAGCTTTCTTT. Its protein is CASSNDRNTEAFF. The genes are TRBV2 and TRBJ1-1; a possible D gene is TRBD1 (5 bases). The CDR3 length is 13 residues. V was cut by 5 bases and J by 1 base, with 8 bases left in between. Per the germline V gene, CDR1 is SNHLY and CDR2 is FYNNEI.

The V gene is TRBV28, the J gene TRBJ2-1; 7 positions agree with TRBD2. The J segment lost 0 bases and the V segment lost 5 bases, leaving 4 bases of the junction unmatched. Germline-derived CDR1 and CDR2 are MDHEN and SYDVKM. CDR3 size: 15 residues. CDR3 in amino acids: CASSRGGSSYNEQFF. CDR3 DNA sequence: TGTGCCAGCAGTCGGGGCGGGAGCTCCTACAATGAGCAGTTCTTC.

This sequence joins TRBV5-1 and TRBJ2-7, with TRBD2 as a possible D gene (7 bases). The CDR3 is 16 amino acids. Trimming left V 2 bases short and J 3 bases short, with 18 bases between. Germline lookup yields CDR1 SGHRS and CDR2 YFSETQ. In nucleotides, the CDR3 is TGCGCCAGCAGCTTATCTGGGGGGCGGGAGATCTACGAGCAGTACTTC. Its translation is CASSLSGGREIYEQYF.

V is TRBV9 and J is TRBJ2-1; a possible D gene is TRBD2 (6 bases). The CDR3 sequence is 16 residues long. Deletions cut 4 bases from V and 2 bases from J, with 16 bases between. Germline CDR1 SGDLS, CDR2 YYNGEE. The CDR3 here is CASSTRAWGAYNEQFF. CDR3 DNA sequence: TGTGCCAGCAGCACGCGAGCGTGGGGGGCCTACAATGAGCAGTTCTTC. The variable domain in full, with the rest retrieved from reference TRBV9 and TRBJ2-1, is DSGVTQTPKHLITATGQRVTLRCSPRSGDLSVYWYQQSLDQGLQFLIQYYNGEERAKGNILERFSAQQFPDLHSELNLSSLELGDSALYFCASSTRAWGAYNEQFFGPGTRLTVL.

This clone was recorded once. The V call is TRBV5-1, the J call TRBJ2-7; D is uncertain. V dropped 2 bases and J dropped 7 bases, with 13 bases sitting between them. This CDR3 is built from 13 residues. Per the germline V gene, CDR1 is SGHRS and CDR2 is YFSETQ. CDR3 coding DNA: TGCGCCAGCAGCTTCTCAGGTCTCAAAGAGCAGTACTTC. It encodes CASSFSGLKEQYF.